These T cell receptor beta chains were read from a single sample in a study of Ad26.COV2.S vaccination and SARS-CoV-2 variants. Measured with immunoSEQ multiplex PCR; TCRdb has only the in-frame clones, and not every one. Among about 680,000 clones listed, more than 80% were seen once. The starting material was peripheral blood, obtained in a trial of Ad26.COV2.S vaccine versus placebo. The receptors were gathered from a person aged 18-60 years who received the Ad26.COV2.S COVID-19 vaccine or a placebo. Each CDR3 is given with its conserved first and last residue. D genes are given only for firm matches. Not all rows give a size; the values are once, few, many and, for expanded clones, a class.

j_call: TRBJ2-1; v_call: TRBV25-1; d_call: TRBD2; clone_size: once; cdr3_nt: TGTGCCAGCAGTGAATATGTAGGAGGGACTAGCGTTTCGAATGAGCAGTTCTTC; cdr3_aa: CASSEYVGGTSVSNEQFF
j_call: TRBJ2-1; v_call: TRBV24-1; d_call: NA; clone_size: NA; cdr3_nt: TGTGCCACCAGCGGGGGCGTTACACGGGAGGACAATGAGCAGTTCTTC; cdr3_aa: CATSGGVTREDNEQFF
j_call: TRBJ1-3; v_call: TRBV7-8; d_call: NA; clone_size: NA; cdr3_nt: TGTGCCAGCAGCTTAGGACAGACTGATAGAAACACCATATATTTT; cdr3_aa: CASSLGQTDRNTIYF
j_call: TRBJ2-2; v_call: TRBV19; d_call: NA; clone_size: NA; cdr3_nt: TGTGCCAGTACCCCAATTGAGGGGCGGGGGAACACCGGGGAGCTGTTTTTT; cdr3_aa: CASTPIEGRGNTGELFF
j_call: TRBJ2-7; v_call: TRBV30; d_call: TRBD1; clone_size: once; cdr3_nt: TGTGCCTGGAGCCGGGACAGAACCTACGAGCAGTACTTC; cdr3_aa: CAWSRDRTYEQYF
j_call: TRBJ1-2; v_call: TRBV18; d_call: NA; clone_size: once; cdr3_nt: TGTGCCAGCTCACCGGTACCGGGACAACCGACTGCGGGGTATGGCTACACCTTC; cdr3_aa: CASSPVPGQPTAGYGYTF
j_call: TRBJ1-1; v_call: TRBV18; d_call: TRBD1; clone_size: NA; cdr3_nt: TGTGCCAGCTCACCCGGCGTTGGGACAGCAAACACTGAAGCTTTCTTT; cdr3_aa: CASSPGVGTANTEAFF
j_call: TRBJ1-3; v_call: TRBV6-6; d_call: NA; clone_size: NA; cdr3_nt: TGTGCCAGCAGGGTCTACTCTGGAAACACCATATATTTT; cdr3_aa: CASRVYSGNTIYF
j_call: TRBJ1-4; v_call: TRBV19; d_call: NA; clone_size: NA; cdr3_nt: TGTGCCAGTAGTATCCAGGGGAATGAAAAACTGTTTTTT; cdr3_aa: CASSIQGNEKLFF
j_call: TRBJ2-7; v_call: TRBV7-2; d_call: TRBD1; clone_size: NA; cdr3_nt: TGTGCCAGCAGCCCTGACAGGGTTCTCAACGAGCAGTACTTC; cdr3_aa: CASSPDRVLNEQYF
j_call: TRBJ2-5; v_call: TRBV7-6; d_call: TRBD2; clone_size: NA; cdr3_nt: TGTGCCAGCACCTTTAGGGAACAGCGGGGGGGAGAGACCCAGTACTTC; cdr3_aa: CASTFREQRGGETQYF
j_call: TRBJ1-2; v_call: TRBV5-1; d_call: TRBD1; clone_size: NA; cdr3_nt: TGCGCCAGCAGTCTCGAGGGGGCGGGCTATGGCTACACCTTC; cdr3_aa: CASSLEGAGYGYTF
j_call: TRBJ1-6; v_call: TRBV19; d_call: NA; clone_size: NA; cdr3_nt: TGTGCCAGTAGTATAGCCGGGACGGATAATTCACCCCTCCACTTT; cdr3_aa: CASSIAGTDNSPLHF
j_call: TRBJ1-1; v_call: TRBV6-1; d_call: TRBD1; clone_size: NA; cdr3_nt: TGTGCCAGCAGTGACGGGACAGGGCGGACTGAAGCTTTCTTT; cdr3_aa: CASSDGTGRTEAFF
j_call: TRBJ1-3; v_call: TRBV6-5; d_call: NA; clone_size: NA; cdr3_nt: TGTGCCAGCAGTTACTCGTACGGGGACGCGAACACCATATATTTT; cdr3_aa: CASSYSYGDANTIYF
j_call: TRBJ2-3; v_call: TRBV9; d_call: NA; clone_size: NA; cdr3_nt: TGTGCCAGCAGCCCCCGTGCGGGCGCCCGGGATGGAGATACGCAGTATTTT; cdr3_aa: CASSPRAGARDGDTQYF
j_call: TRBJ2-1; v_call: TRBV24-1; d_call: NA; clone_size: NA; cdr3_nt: TGTGCCACCAGTGATTCGGAGGGGGGGGGCAACTCCTACAATGAGCAGTTCTTC; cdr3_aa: CATSDSEGGGNSYNEQFF
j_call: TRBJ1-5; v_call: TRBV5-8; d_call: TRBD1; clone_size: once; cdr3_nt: TGTGCCAGCAGCCCCGGGACAGGGGGCGCTCAGCCCCAGCATTTT; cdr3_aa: CASSPGTGGAQPQHF
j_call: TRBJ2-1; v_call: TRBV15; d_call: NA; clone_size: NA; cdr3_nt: TGTGCCACCGGGGCTACCTACAATGAGCAGTTCTTC; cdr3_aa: CATGATYNEQFF
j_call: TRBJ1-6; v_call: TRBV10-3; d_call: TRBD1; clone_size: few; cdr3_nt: TGTGCCATCACAGACAGGGGCGATTCACCCCTCCACTTT; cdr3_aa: CAITDRGDSPLHF
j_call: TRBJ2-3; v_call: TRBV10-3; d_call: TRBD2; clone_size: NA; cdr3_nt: TGTGCCATCAGTGGGACTAGCGGGAGCACAGATACGCAGTATTTT; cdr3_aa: CAISGTSGSTDTQYF
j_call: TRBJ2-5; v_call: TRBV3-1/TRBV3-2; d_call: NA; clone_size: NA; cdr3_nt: TGTGCCAGCAGCCAAGACCGAGTTGGTCGGGACCAAGAGACCCAGTACTTC; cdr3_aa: CASSQDRVGRDQETQYF
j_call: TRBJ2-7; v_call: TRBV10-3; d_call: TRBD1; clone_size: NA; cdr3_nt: TGTGCCATCAGTGAGTCGAGAGGGGGCGCGAGCTACGAGCAGTACTTC; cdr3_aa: CAISESRGGASYEQYF
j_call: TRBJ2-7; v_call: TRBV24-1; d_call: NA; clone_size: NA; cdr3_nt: TGTGCCACCAGTGACTCCTCCTACGAGCAGTACTTC; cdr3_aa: CATSDSSYEQYF
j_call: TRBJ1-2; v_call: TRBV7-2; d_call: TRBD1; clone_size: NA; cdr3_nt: TGTGCCAGCAGCTTCGACAGGGATTATGGCTACACCTTC; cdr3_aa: CASSFDRDYGYTF
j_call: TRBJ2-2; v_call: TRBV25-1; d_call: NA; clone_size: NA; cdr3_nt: TGTGCCAGCAGTGAAAGGGGCAGGACGAACACCGGGGAGCTGTTTTTT; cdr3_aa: CASSERGRTNTGELFF
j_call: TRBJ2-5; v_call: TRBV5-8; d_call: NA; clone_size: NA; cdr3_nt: TGTGCCAGCAGCTTGGCCGCCAGGTACCAAGAGACCCAGTACTTC; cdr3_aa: CASSLAARYQETQYF
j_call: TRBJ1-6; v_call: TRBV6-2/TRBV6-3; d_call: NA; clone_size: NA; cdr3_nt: TGTGCCAGCAGTTCGGGAGGGACTTATAATTCACCCCTCCACTTT; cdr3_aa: CASSSGGTYNSPLHF
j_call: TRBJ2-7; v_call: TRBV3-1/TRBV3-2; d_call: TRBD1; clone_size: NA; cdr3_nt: TGTGCCAGCAGCCTGGACAGGGCTTATTACGAGCAGTACTTC; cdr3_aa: CASSLDRAYYEQYF
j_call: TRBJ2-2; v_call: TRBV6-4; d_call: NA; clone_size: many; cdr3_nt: TGTGCCAGCAGTGAAGGTCTAGGTGAAACCGGGGAGCTGTTTTTT; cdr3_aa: CASSEGLGETGELFF
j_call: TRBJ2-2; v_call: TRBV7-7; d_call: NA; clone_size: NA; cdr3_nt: TGTGCCAGCAGCGCCAGGACGGGTAGGAACACCGGGGAGCTGTTTTTT; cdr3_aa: CASSARTGRNTGELFF
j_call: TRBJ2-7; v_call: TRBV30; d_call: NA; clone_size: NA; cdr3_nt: TGTGCCTGGACCAAGGGCGGCAGGGACTACGAGCAGTACTTC; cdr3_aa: CAWTKGGRDYEQYF
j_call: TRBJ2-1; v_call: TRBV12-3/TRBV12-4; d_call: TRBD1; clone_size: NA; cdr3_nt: TGTGCCAGCAGTTTTCGGACAGGGGAGCAGTTCTTC; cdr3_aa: CASSFRTGEQFF
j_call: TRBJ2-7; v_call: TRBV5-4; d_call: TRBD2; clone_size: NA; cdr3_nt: TGTGCCAGCAGCTTGGCGGGGCTAGCGGGGGCCTACGAGCAGTACTTC; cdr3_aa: CASSLAGLAGAYEQYF
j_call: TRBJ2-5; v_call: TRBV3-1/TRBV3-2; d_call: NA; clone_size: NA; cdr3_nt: TGTGCCAGCAGCCAAGCTGGGGCCCCTAGGGAGACCCAGTACTTC; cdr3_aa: CASSQAGAPRETQYF
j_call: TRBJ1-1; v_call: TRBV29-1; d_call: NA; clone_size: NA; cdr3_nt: TGCAGCGTTCAACAGGTTTCCCTACGGACTGAAGCTTTCTTT; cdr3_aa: CSVQQVSLRTEAFF
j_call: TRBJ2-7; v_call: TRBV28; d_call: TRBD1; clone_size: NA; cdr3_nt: TGTGCCAGCAGATTCCAGGGACAGGGTCGCGACGAGCAGTACTTC; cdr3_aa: CASRFQGQGRDEQYF
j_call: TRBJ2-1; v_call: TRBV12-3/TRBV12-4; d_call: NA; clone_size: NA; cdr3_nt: TGTGCCAGCAGTTCAAGGACAAACAATGAGCAGTTCTTC; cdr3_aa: CASSSRTNNEQFF
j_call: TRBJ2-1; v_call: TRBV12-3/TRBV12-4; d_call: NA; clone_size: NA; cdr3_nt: TGTGCCAGCAGCACCATTAGCCATGAGCAGTTCTTC; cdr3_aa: CASSTISHEQFF
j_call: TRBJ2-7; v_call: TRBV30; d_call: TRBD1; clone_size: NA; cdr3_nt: TGTGCCTGGAGTGTAGGGACAGGGACCCCCTACGAGCAGTACTTC; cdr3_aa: CAWSVGTGTPYEQYF
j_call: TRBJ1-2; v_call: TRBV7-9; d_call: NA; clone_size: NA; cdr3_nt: TGTGCCAGCATGGGGGGAAACTATGGCTACACCTTC; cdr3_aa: CASMGGNYGYTF
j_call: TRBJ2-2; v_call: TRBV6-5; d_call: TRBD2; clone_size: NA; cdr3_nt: TGTGCCAGCACCGCGGGGGGCCACAGGGAGCTGTTTTTT; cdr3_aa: CASTAGGHRELFF
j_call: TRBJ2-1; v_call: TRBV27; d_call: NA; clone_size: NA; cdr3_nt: TGTGCCAGCAGTCGTGCGGGGAACTACAATGAGCAGTTCTTC; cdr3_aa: CASSRAGNYNEQFF
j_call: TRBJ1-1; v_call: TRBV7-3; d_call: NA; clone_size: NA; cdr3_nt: TGTGCCAGCAGCCCGGGGACGGTGAACACTGAAGCTTTCTTT; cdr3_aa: CASSPGTVNTEAFF
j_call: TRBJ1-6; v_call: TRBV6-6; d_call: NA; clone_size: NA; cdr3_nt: TGTGCCAGCAGGATGAGGTTAGAAAATTCACCCCTCCACTTT; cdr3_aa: CASRMRLENSPLHF
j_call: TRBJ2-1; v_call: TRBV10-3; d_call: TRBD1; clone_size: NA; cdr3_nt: TGTGCCATCAGTGAGTCGACAGGGTTAGGGTACAATGAGCAGTTCTTC; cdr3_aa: CAISESTGLGYNEQFF
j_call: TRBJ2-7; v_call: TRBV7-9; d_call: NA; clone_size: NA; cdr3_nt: TGTGCCAGCAGCTTAGATACTTGGGACAAACCCTACGAGCAGTACTTC; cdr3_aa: CASSLDTWDKPYEQYF
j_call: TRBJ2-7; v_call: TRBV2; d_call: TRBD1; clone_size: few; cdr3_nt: TGTGCCAGCCGTCCGGGACAGGGGGCTCACGAGCAGTACTTC; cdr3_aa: CASRPGQGAHEQYF
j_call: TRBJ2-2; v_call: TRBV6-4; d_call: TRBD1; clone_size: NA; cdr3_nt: TGTGCCAGCAGTGACCGACAGGGAAACACCGGGGAGCTGTTTTTT; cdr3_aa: CASSDRQGNTGELFF
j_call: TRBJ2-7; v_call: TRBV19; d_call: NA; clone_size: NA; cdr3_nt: TGTGCCAGTAGTATGGCACAGGGTAACTACGAGCAGTACTTC; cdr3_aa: CASSMAQGNYEQYF
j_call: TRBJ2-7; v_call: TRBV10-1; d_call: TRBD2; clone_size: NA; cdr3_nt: TGCGCCAGCAGTGAGGGGACTAGCGGGTACGAGCAGTACTTC; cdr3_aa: CASSEGTSGYEQYF
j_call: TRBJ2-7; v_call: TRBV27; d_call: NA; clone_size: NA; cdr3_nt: TGTGCCAGCAGTTTATCAGGGCGCTCCTACGAGCAGTACTTC; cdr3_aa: CASSLSGRSYEQYF